Following are 29 T cell receptor delta chains from one sample sequenced in a study of γδ T cells in repeated Plasmodium falciparum infection. TCRdb re-called the multiplex PCR reads via CATT. The sample has 90,000 or so delta-chain clones, 0.9% to 1% seen once. Bulk repertoires came from Vgamma9/Vdelta2+ or Vdelta2-negative gammadelta T cells flow-sorted from PBMC. The sample consisted of gamma-delta T cells from blood. These TCRs come from a pool of human donors (malaria-infected and uninfected, not separated).

A remark on this clone: TCRdb's protein for this DNA is that of a much larger clone and differs from the translation at residue 7, likely a read error; the protein shown is the DNA translation. The rearrangement links TRDV1 to TRDJ4; D remains unclear. There are 17 residues in the CDR3. V lost 3 bases and J lost 1, with 21 bases in between. Germline loops: CDR1 TSWWSYY, CDR2 QGS. CDR3 region: CALGDQPFSGARRPLIF. The CDR3 DNA reads TGTGCTCTTGGGGATCAGCCTTTTTCGGGAGCGCGCAGACCCCTGATCTTT.

As for this clone: A far larger clone lies a single base away; this is likely a read error. This sample includes further DNA sequences coding for the same CDR3. The chain combines TRDV1 with TRDJ1; 12 bases match TRDD3. TCRdb leaves out the J gene; it was filled in here by matching the DNA to germline. V was clipped by 4 bases and J by 1 base; unmatched bases: 25. Germline loops: CDR1 TSWWSYY, CDR2 QGS. This CDR3 is built from 23 residues. For the CDR3, the DNA is TGTGCTCTTGGGGCACCATCACTTTTACTGGGGGATACACGATTCCCTTCCACCGATAAACTCATCTTT. Translated, it gives CALGAPSLLLGDTRFPSTDKLIF.

With respect to this clone: The TCRdb record carries a much larger clone's protein, which differs from this DNA's translation at residue 4; a read error is the likely cause, and the protein listed here is the DNA translation. The chain employs TRDV2 and TRDJ2, with 11 bases lining up with TRDD3. No J gene is reported in TCRdb; it was inferred here by comparing the DNA with germline. The CDR3 consists of 16 residues. Trimming removed 6 bases from V and 0 bases from J; junction bases left unmatched: 5. CDR1 and CDR2 (germline): GEAIGNYY, EKD. The CDR3 DNA sequence: TGTGCCTGTAACGTACTGGGGGATACTTTGACAGCACAACTCTTCTTT. Translation gives CACNVLGDTLTAQLFF.

In this sample, this clone turned up a few times. For this DNA, TCRdb reports the protein of a much larger clone, which diverges at residue 6, most likely from a read error; the protein presented here is translated directly from the DNA. This chain connects TRDV1 to TRDJ1, with a possible D match to TRDD2 (6 bases). Germline CDR1 TSWWSYY, CDR2 QGS. This CDR3 comprises 19 residues. Trimming removed 6 bases at V and 0 bases at J, with 26 bases between. As DNA, the CDR3 is TGTGCTCTTGGATCTCCCTTCCCCGGTCATCCCGCCCACACCGATAAACTCATCTTT. This sequence encodes CALGSPFPGHPAHTDKLIF.

This clone turned up a few times. This likely stems from a read error, as it lies one base from a far larger clone. This CDR3 is also generated by other DNA sequences in the sample. The V gene is TRDV3, the J gene TRDJ1; D might be TRDD3 (5 bases). TCRdb lists no J gene, so it was determined here by aligning the DNA to germline. The CDR3 sequence is 19 residues long. CDR1 TVYSNPD and CDR2 GDNSRS come from the germline V gene (reference sequence). V was cut by 5 bases and J by 1 base, with 32 bases left in between. DNA for the CDR3: TGTGCCATACGTGCTCATTCTGAATTGTGCGAGAGTGCCACCGATAAACTCATCTTT. It specifies CAIRAHSELCESATDKLIF.

With regard to this clone: The TCRdb protein, from a much larger clone, departs from this DNA's translation at residue 13, likely by read error; the protein shown derives from the DNA. The chain links TRDV2 to TRDJ1; TRDD3 agrees at 10 bases. TCRdb lists no J gene, so it was determined here by aligning the DNA to germline. The germline V gene has CDR1 GEAIGNYY and CDR2 EKD. The CDR3 extends over 18 amino acids. V dropped 2 bases and J dropped 3; count of bases not matched to a gene: 14. The CDR3 region is CACDSLLGDSQYADKLIF. CDR3 DNA sequence: TGTGCCTGTGACAGTCTACTGGGGGATTCACAGTACGCCGATAAACTCATCTTT.

As regards this clone: The mismatch at residue 9 between this DNA's translation and the TCRdb protein of a much larger clone likely reflects a read error; the protein shown is translated from the DNA. V usage is TRDV2 and J usage is TRDJ1; D possibly corresponds to TRDD3 (6 bases). Germline values: CDR1 GEAIGNYY, CDR2 EKD. V was shortened by 3 bases and J by 7 bases, with 14 bases between the two germline ends. The length of the CDR3 is 13 residues. The DNA of the CDR3 is TGTGCCTGTGACTCGGTACTGGGCGGTAAACTCATCTTT. This gives the protein CACDSVLGGKLIF.

Remarks on this clone: TCRdb's listed protein matches a much larger clone and diverges from this DNA's translation at residue 4, likely through a read error; the protein shown comes from the DNA. The chain uses TRDV2 and TRDJ1, with TRDD3 identical over 8 bases. Matching the DNA to germline supplied the J gene, which TCRdb does not give. Germline CDR1 is GEAIGNYY and CDR2 is EKD. The CDR3 covers 19 residues. For the CDR3, the DNA is TGTGCCTGTGGCACCGGGGGCTGGGGATACCCTTCGTACACCGATAAACTCATCTTT. Residues: CACGTGGWGYPSYTDKLIF.

Remarks on this clone: For this DNA, TCRdb reports the protein of a much larger clone, which diverges at residue 12, most likely from a read error; the protein presented here is translated directly from the DNA. There is no J gene call, but TRDV2 is given as the V gene; the DNA was not used to check the table's D call, TRDD3. The CDR3 has 15 amino acids. CDR1 GEAIGNYY and CDR2 EKD come from the germline V gene. The CDR3 coding sequence is TGTGCCTGTGACAGACTGGGGCCCCAAACCGATAATCTCATCTTT. Its protein is CACDRLGPQTDNLIF.

In its sample, this clone was seen many times. The chain uses TRDV1 and TRDJ1, with unresolved D. The CDR3 is 20 amino acids. V lost 2 bases, J lost 1 base, and 26 bases lay in between. Germline V CDR1 and CDR2: TSWWSYY, QGS. The CDR3 here is CALGEMRAPPTPQGTDKLIF. In DNA form, the CDR3 reads TGTGCTCTTGGGGAAATGCGCGCACCTCCGACCCCCCAAGGCACCGATAAACTCATCTTT.

This clone has ten or more counts. Other nucleotide sequences in the sample specify the same CDR3. This chain uses TRDV1 with TRDJ1; TRDD3 might be the D (10 bases). Trimming took 2 bases from V and 0 from J, leaving 37 bases between them. CDR1 is TSWWSYY and CDR2 is QGS in the germline V gene. The CDR3 length is 24 residues. In DNA, the CDR3 is TGTGCTCTTGGGGAATATGGCCTTCCTACGACATTTTTTGGGGGATACACCCACACCGATAAACTCATCTTT. This codes for CALGEYGLPTTFFGGYTHTDKLIF.

This clone was detected a few times. The TCRdb record carries a much larger clone's protein, which differs from this DNA's translation at residue 11; a read error is the likely cause, and the protein listed here is the DNA translation. The rearrangement uses TRDV2 and TRDJ1; 9 positions agree with TRDD3. Germline V gene lookup returns CDR1 GEAIGNYY and CDR2 EKD. The V and J ends lost 1 base and 4 bases, in that order; junction bases with no gene match: 15. There are 18 residues in the CDR3. This CDR3 reads CACDTTTTGGRLNDKLIF. As DNA, the CDR3 is TGTGCCTGTGACACAACAACCACTGGGGGACGCTTAAACGATAAACTCATCTTT.

This clone was seen more than once but under ten times. TCRdb's protein for this DNA is that of a much larger clone and differs from the translation at residue 6, likely a read error; the protein shown is the DNA translation. The chain couples TRDV2 to TRDJ1; no reliable D call. This CDR3 is 16 amino acids long. Germline V gene data show CDR1 as GEAIGNYY and CDR2 as EKD. The V end was cut by 3 bases, the J end by 0 bases, with 16 bases between. The CDR3 loop reads CACDAQYTLYTDKLIF. CDR3 sequence (DNA): TGTGCCTGTGACGCTCAATATACCTTGTACACCGATAAACTCATCTTT.

This clone was picked up a small number of times. This DNA's translation differs at residues 12 and 13 from TCRdb's protein, which comes from a much larger clone; a read error is likely, and the protein shown is translated from the DNA. V and J are TRDV2 and TRDJ1, with 9 bases fitting TRDD3. The CDR3 has 16 amino acids. Germline V gene sequence: CDR1 GEAIGNYY, CDR2 EKD. V lost 0 bases, J lost 8 bases, and 12 bases stayed unmatched. CDR3 nucleotide sequence: TGTGCCTGTGACACCGGCGGGGGATACACCGGGGAGAAACTCATCTTT. Translated: CACDTGGGYTGEKLIF.

This clone occurred a few times. A single base is all that separates this from a far larger clone, so a read error is likely. Other DNA variants within this sample encode the same CDR3. J is TRDJ2 and V is TRDV2; tentative D call: TRDD3 (5 bases). Here the J gene came from matching the DNA to germline, since TCRdb omits it. This CDR3 has 21 amino acids. Germline V gene data show CDR1 as GEAIGNYY and CDR2 as EKD. CDR3 sequence (DNA): TGCGCCTGTGACACCGTCATCCGGGAACCAGGGGAGAGCTGGGCGACAGCACAACTCTTCTTT. It translates to CACDTVIREPGESWATAQLFF.

This clone was observed a handful of times. A read error likely explains why the TCRdb protein, taken from a much larger clone, differs from this DNA's translation at residue 18; the protein shown is translated from the DNA. The chain couples TRDV1 to TRDJ1; 11 bases fit TRDD3. The J gene is absent in TCRdb and was assigned here via DNA matching to germline. Germline CDR1 TSWWSYY, CDR2 QGS. The CDR3 consists of 24 residues. Losses at the gene ends were 0 bases for V and 1 base for J; bases not matched to a gene: 25. DNA for the CDR3: TGTGCTCTTGGGGAACTCAGATCCTACCTCCTTCGTACTGGGGGATATATCCGCACCGATAAACTCATCTTT. The encoded protein is CALGELRSYLLRTGGYIRTDKLIF.

Regarding this clone: A read error likely explains why the TCRdb protein, taken from a much larger clone, differs from this DNA's translation at residue 17; the protein shown is translated from the DNA. No J gene was named, though the V gene is TRDV2; the table's D call, TRDD3, has no DNA check behind it. Germline V lookup: CDR1 GEAIGNYY, CDR2 EKD. CDR3 size: 19 residues. The CDR3, as DNA: TGTGCCTGTGACACCGAAGCGTTGAACTGGGACCCGTACACCGATAAACCCATCTTT. Protein product: CACDTEALNWDPYTDKPIF.

The sample holds a few counts of this clone. A read error likely explains this, since a far larger clone differs by one base. In the same sample, other DNA sequences code for this CDR3. The chain employs TRDV2 and TRDJ3; TRDD3 aligns across 9 bases. The J gene was missing in TCRdb and was found by matching the end of the DNA to germline. V shed 4 bases and J 0 bases; nucleotides not matched to a gene: 12. Germline-derived CDR1 and CDR2 are GEAIGNYY and EKD. The CDR3 has 20 amino acids. CDR3 loop: CACDTVLGDRSSWDTRQMFF. The CDR3 DNA is TGTGCCTGTGATACCGTACTGGGGGACCGGAGCTCCTGGGACACCCGACAGATGTTTTTC.

This clone turned up a few times. A far larger clone differs by one base, so this is likely a read error. This same CDR3 is encoded by further DNA sequences in the sample. The chain recombines TRDV2 with TRDJ3; D gene unclear. The J gene was not available in TCRdb and was assigned here by matching the DNA to germline segments. V lost 0 bases, J lost 0 bases, and 14 bases lay in between. Germline V lookup: CDR1 GEAIGNYY, CDR2 EKD. This CDR3 has 19 residues. In DNA form, the CDR3 reads TGTGCCTGTGACACCGTGCAGATCGAGAGCTCCTGGGACACCCGACAGATGTTTTTC. Residues: CACDTVQIESSWDTRQMFF.

This clone appeared a few times. A far larger clone is one base from this, pointing to a likely read error. The sample holds other DNA sequences that translate to the same CDR3. The V gene call reads TRDV2; no J gene was called; the D call in the table, TRDD3, was not verified against the DNA. Germline CDR1 reads GEAIGNYY; CDR2 reads EKD. This CDR3 has 17 amino acids. The CDR3: CACDTGLGDATTDKLIF. CDR3 nucleotides: TGTGCCTGTGACACCGGGCTGGGGGACGCAACGACCGATAAGCTCATCTTT.

This clone was observed a handful of times. A far larger clone is off by one base, so a read error is likely. Other DNA sequences in the same sample also yield this CDR3. The chain recombines TRDV2 with TRDJ1; 8 bases map to TRDD3. TCRdb lists no J gene, so it was determined here by aligning the DNA to germline. Germline CDR1 and CDR2: GEAIGNYY and EKD. The CDR3 is 18 amino acids. CDR3 residues: CACDTGLVGDLDPDKLIF. The CDR3 DNA follows: TGCGCCTGTGACACCGGACTGGTGGGGGATTTGGACCCCGATAAACTCATCTTT.

This clone has at least ten counts. This is likely an artifact of a read error, given a far larger clone one base away. This sample includes further DNA sequences coding for the same CDR3. The chain uses TRDV2 and TRDJ2; maybe TRDD3 (5 bases). Because TCRdb records no J gene, it was assigned here through a match of the DNA to germline. This CDR3 comprises 14 residues. In germline, CDR1 is GEAIGNYY, CDR2 EKD. The CDR3 reads CACDTITGTAQLFF. The CDR3 DNA is TGTGCCTGCGACACCATTACTGGGACAGCACAACTCTTCTTT.

Details on this clone: Translating this DNA gives a protein that differs at residue 16 from the TCRdb one, which belongs to a much larger clone; a read error is likely, and the protein shown is this translation. This chain connects TRDV1 to TRDJ1; 8 bases fit TRDD3. No J gene is reported in TCRdb; it was inferred here by comparing the DNA with germline. The germline CDR1 and CDR2 sequences are TSWWSYY and QGS. The CDR3 covers 25 residues. The V and J ends lost 1 base and 1 base, in that order; junction bases with no gene match: 32. CDR3 in amino acids: CALGEQGNPTNKVWGTRWPTDKLIF. In DNA form, the CDR3 reads TGTGCTCTTGGGGAACAGGGCAATCCTACGAACAAAGTCTGGGGGACACGATGGCCCACCGATAAACTCATCTTT.

About this clone itself: A far bigger clonotype differs at one base, so this is likely a read error. CDR3 region: CALLGFDKLIF. The CDR3 nucleotides read TGTGCTCTTTTGGGATTTGATAAACTCATCTTC. The V gene corresponds to TRDV1; no J gene was called. CDR3 length: 11 amino acids. Looked up from germline, CDR1 is TSWWSYY and CDR2 is QGS.

This clone occurred many times. The protein TCRdb gives is from a much larger clone and does not agree with this DNA's translation at residue 4, likely a read error; the protein shown here comes from the DNA. V gene TRDV2 combines with J gene TRDJ1, with 8 bases identical to TRDD3. V gave up 6 bases and J gave up 0 bases; unmatched junction bases: 8. Looked up from germline, CDR1 is GEAIGNYY and CDR2 is EKD. CDR3 size: 15 residues. Here the CDR3 DNA reads TGTGCCTGTAACGTACTGGGGGTTTACACCGATAAACTCATCTTT. It translates to CACNVLGVYTDKLIF.

Turning to this clone: One base separates it from a far larger clone, so it is likely a read error. This sample also contains other DNA sequences that code for the same CDR3. The chain uses TRDV1 and TRDJ1; a possible D gene is TRDD3 (5 bases). The J gene is not listed in TCRdb, so it was assigned here from a DNA match to germline. Looked up from germline, CDR1 is TSWWSYY and CDR2 is QGS. There are 18 residues in the CDR3. V was trimmed by 3 bases and J by 8 bases, leaving 28 bases between them. As DNA, the CDR3 is TGTGCTCTTGGGGACCTAAACAGGGGAGGATCATTAGACGGAAAACTCATCTTT. As protein: CALGDLNRGGSLDGKLIF.

In its sample, this clone was seen a few times. The mismatch at residue 7 between this DNA's translation and the TCRdb protein of a much larger clone likely reflects a read error; the protein shown is translated from the DNA. The chain combines TRDV2 with TRDJ3; 10 nucleotides agree with TRDD3. The J gene comes from matching the DNA to germline here; TCRdb lacks it. Trimming at V came to 0 bases and at J to 1 base, leaving 20 bases not matched to a gene. The CDR3 totals 24 residues. Germline CDR1 is GEAIGNYY and CDR2 is EKD. The CDR3 region is CACDTFTKDDSYWGISWDTRQMFF. The DNA for the CDR3 is TGTGCCTGTGACACCTTCACGAAAGACGACTCTTACTGGGGGATTTCCTGGGACACCCGACAGATGTTTTTC.

As for this clone: The protein recorded in TCRdb matches a much larger clone and deviates from this DNA's translation at residue 4, suggesting a read error; the protein here is obtained by translating the DNA. The chain uses TRDV2 and TRDJ1, with a possible D match to TRDD3 (5 bases). Since TCRdb gives no J gene, matching the DNA to germline was used here to assign it. Germline V gene sequence: CDR1 GEAIGNYY, CDR2 EKD. This CDR3 is built from 16 residues. The V and J ends lost 5 bases and 1 base respectively, with 19 bases between them. DNA of the CDR3: TGTGCCTGTGGCACTGGCTTGCCCAGGGGCACCGATAAACTCATCTTT. It encodes CACGTGLPRGTDKLIF.

This clone was observed a handful of times. TCRdb attributes to this sequence the protein of a much larger clone, which differs from the DNA translation at residue 3; a read error is likely, and the protein displayed is translated from the DNA. The chain has TRDV2 and TRDJ1; unclear D gene. No J gene is reported in TCRdb; it was inferred here by comparing the DNA with germline. Germline V lookup: CDR1 GEAIGNYY, CDR2 EKD. This CDR3 has 16 residues. CDR3 DNA: TGTGCCCGTGACACCGTGGTCCGATCACCAGGCGATAAACTCATCTTT. It is translated as CARDTVVRSPGDKLIF.